This passage covers 8 T cell receptor beta chains from one sample sequenced in a study of blood T cell repertoires in COVID-19 (dated by TCRdb to about 2020). Library creation used the immunoSEQ multiplex PCR assay. This is the immuneACCESS table as TCRdb keeps it, with only in-frame sequences that have V and J called. A part of the clones is gone; compared with another copy, unresolved V genes explain less than half, and the rest is unexplained. This sample gives roughly 100,000 clones in total; roughly 89% of them show up just once. 17% of the sample comes from the top ten. Sequenced: peripheral blood. The origin of the receptors is a woman older than 75 in a cohort sampled during active COVID-19.

The rearrangement joins TRBV30 to TRBJ2-3; D perhaps matches TRBD2 (6 bases). Germline assignment: CDR1 GTSNPN and CDR2 SVGIG (reference sequence). The CDR3 sequence is 12 residues long. The V and J ends lost 3 bases and 3 bases respectively, with 7 bases between them. CDR3 protein: CAWSRETDTQYF. CDR3 nucleotides: TGTGCCTGGAGCCGGGAGACAGATACGCAGTATTTT.

The V and J genes are TRBV29-1 and TRBJ2-7, with 7 nucleotides matching TRBD1. Germline V gene lookup returns CDR1 SQVTM and CDR2 ANQGSEA. The V segment lost 6 bases and the J segment 0 bases; nucleotides outside the gene matches: 5. The CDR3 is made up of 13 amino acids. The CDR3 DNA sequence: TGCAGCGTGAGGGGACAGAACTCCTACGAGCAGTACTTC. Translating gives CSVRGQNSYEQYF.

This chain links TRBV14 with TRBJ2-7; TRBD2 might be the D (6 bases). Trimming stripped 4 bases from V and 3 bases from J, with 13 bases between. The germline V gene encodes CDR1 SGHDN and CDR2 FVKESK. The CDR3 extends over 14 amino acids. CDR3 coding DNA: TGTGCCAGCAGCCGTGGGGACTGGAACTACGAGCAGTACTTC. The encoded protein is CASSRGDWNYEQYF.

The sample holds one count of this clone. The J gene is TRBJ1-1, the V gene TRBV6-5, with D perhaps TRBD1 (5 bases). V lost 10 bases and J 4 bases, leaving 13 bases between the germline ends. Germline V gene data show CDR1 as MNHEY and CDR2 as SVGAGI. This CDR3 is 12 amino acids long. This chain's CDR3 is CATGGVSTEAFF. The CDR3 DNA follows: TGTGCCACGGGGGGGGTAAGCACTGAAGCTTTCTTT.

This clone was counted between two and nine times. The chain links TRBV24-1 to TRBJ2-1; D call uncertain. Germline V gene lookup returns CDR1 KGHDR and CDR2 SFDVKD. CDR3 size: 16 residues. The V gene lost 0 bases and the J gene lost 4 bases, with 12 bases spanning the gap. CDR3 sequence (DNA): TGTGCCACCAGTGATTTGCGCGGTCCTGGTTACAATGAGCAGTTCTTC. Encoded protein: CATSDLRGPGYNEQFF.

The gene calls are TRBV6-5 and TRBJ2-2, with 7 bases aligning to TRBD1. With 8 bases clipped from V and 0 bases from J, the junction kept 3 bases outside the gene matches. The CDR3 has 14 residues. Germline values: CDR1 MNHEY, CDR2 SVGAGI. CDR3 in amino acids: CASRQGANTGELFF. CDR3 coding DNA: TGTGCCAGCCGGCAGGGGGCGAACACCGGGGAGCTGTTTTTT.

The rearrangement joins TRBV3-1 (or the pseudogene TRBV3-2) to TRBJ2-7, with 7 positions matching TRBD1. Trimming took 4 bases from V and 7 from J; bases not matched to a gene: 7. CDR1 is LGHDT, CDR2 YNNKEL, per germline (reference sequence). The CDR3 runs 13 residues. As DNA, the CDR3 is TGTGCCAGCAGCCGCGGACAGGCAAGAGAGCAGTACTTC. The encoded protein is CASSRGQAREQYF.

This chain connects TRBV10-1 to TRBJ1-1, with D perhaps TRBD1 (5 bases). Trimming pared 7 bases from V and 3 bases from J, leaving 12 bases between. Germline V gene lookup returns CDR1 WNHNN and CDR2 SYGVQD (reference sequence). This CDR3 contains 13 residues. The CDR3 is CASTQGGDTEAFF. The CDR3 DNA sequence: TGCGCCAGCACCCAGGGAGGGGACACTGAAGCTTTCTTT.